This is a list of T cell receptor beta chains from one sample in a study of blood T cells in healthy people across ages. TCRdb recomputed calls from the 5' RACE reads with MiXCR, one row per CDR3 protein. The sample has roughly 1 million distinct CDR3 sequences, approximately 26% seen once; the top ten hold approximately 0.79%. The same sample was also used in a study of T cells of mothers and their children.

The sample taken for sequencing was blood. The receptors shown here come from a girl aged 2 to 10 in good health. Each CDR3 is given with its conserved first and last residue. D genes are given only for firm matches. Where a row states a size, it is once, few, many or the class of an expanded clone; other rows omit it.

TRBJ1-2	NA	NA	TRBV9	CASSVGMSDYGYTF	TGTGCCAGCAGCGTTGGGATGTCGGACTATGGCTACACCTTC
TRBJ1-4	NA	few	TRBV28	CASSSPGRGEKLFF	TGTGCCAGCAGTTCCCCTGGACGCGGGGAAAAACTGTTTTTT
TRBJ2-5	TRBD2	NA	TRBV20-1	CSLLSGSLMETQYF	TGCAGTCTCTTAAGCGGGAGCCTGATGGAGACCCAGTACTTC
TRBJ2-2	TRBD2	NA	TRBV6-4	CASASGGDSGELLF	TGTGCCAGCGCTAGCGGGGGCGATTCCGGGGAGCTGCTTTTT
TRBJ1-6	NA	few	TRBV11-3	CASSYSLGNGSPLHF	TGTGCCAGCAGCTATAGCCTGGGGAATGGATCACCCCTCCACTTT
TRBJ2-7	TRBD2	few	TRBV29-1	CSALAGDKWEQYF	TGCAGCGCCTTAGCGGGTGACAAATGGGAGCAGTACTTC
TRBJ1-4	NA	few	TRBV29-1	CSVEGRNEKLFF	TGCAGCGTTGAAGGCAGAAATGAAAAACTGTTTTTT
TRBJ2-5	NA	NA	TRBV11-2	CASSLDLEGRGTQYF	TGTGCCAGCAGCTTAGATCTGGAGGGGCGGGGGACCCAGTACTTC
TRBJ2-1	NA	NA	TRBV7-2	CASSLSSVKLAYNEQFF	TGTGCCAGCAGCCTCTCCAGCGTGAAACTGGCCTACAATGAGCAGTTCTTC
TRBJ2-4	TRBD2	NA	TRBV20-1	CSARLAGAKNIQYF	TGCAGTGCTAGACTAGCGGGAGCCAAAAACATTCAGTACTTC
TRBJ2-3	TRBD1	medium-sized	TRBV10-3	CALGQGSDTQYF	TGTGCCCTTGGACAGGGGTCGGATACGCAGTATTTT
TRBJ2-1	NA	NA	TRBV5-5	CASSFGTTGANEQFF	TGTGCCAGCAGCTTCGGGACAACGGGGGCCAATGAGCAGTTCTTC
TRBJ2-3	NA	once	TRBV20-1	CSADRAPTDTQYF	TGCAGTGCCGACCGGGCTCCCACAGATACGCAGTATTTT
TRBJ2-5	TRBD2	NA	TRBV5-1	CASSLGLAGELPETQYF	TGCGCCAGCAGCCTCGGACTAGCGGGAGAGCTCCCAGAGACCCAGTACTTC
TRBJ2-1	TRBD2	few	TRBV7-9	CASSAEVAGDNEQFF	TGTGCCAGCAGCGCCGAGGTAGCGGGGGACAATGAGCAGTTCTTC
TRBJ2-7	TRBD1	few	TRBV6-6	CASSWGQDIYEQYF	TGTGCCAGCAGTTGGGGACAGGACATATACGAGCAGTACTTC
TRBJ1-1	NA	NA	TRBV4-1	CASSHPRGWENTEAFF	TGCGCCAGCAGCCATCCCAGGGGCTGGGAGAACACTGAAGCTTTCTTT
TRBJ1-5	NA	few	TRBV4-3	CASSQDPGLRQPQHF	TGCGCCAGCAGCCAAGATCCAGGGTTGCGGCAGCCCCAGCATTTT
TRBJ1-1	NA	NA	TRBV6-1	CASSVDVLMNTEAFF	TGTGCCAGCAGCGTCGATGTCCTTATGAACACTGAAGCTTTCTTT
TRBJ2-5	TRBD2	once	TRBV28	CASSSPAGGKETQYF	TGTGCCAGCAGTTCTCCAGCGGGAGGGAAAGAGACCCAGTACTTC
TRBJ2-7	TRBD1	few	TRBV11-1	CASSPQGTAYEQYF	TGTGCCAGCAGCCCACAGGGGACAGCCTACGAGCAGTACTTC